The following is a T cell receptor beta chain sequence with its context. Its antigen is unknown. The data stem from a study of cytomegalovirus exposure and HLA in healthy donors. General study points: In a later analysis, at a false discovery rate of 0.05, some 17,000 TCR beta sequences were associated with HLA alleles. Certain sequence variants were highly shared and formed a cluster, and this cluster was likely a sequencing artifact.

60 Vbeta and 13 Jbeta primers were used in PCR. TCRdb's table, derived via immunoSEQ multiplex PCR, lists solely in-frame clones and lacks some. The sample yields fewer than 200,000 clones, around 68% seen once. CDR1 is MDHEN and CDR2 is SYDVKM in the germline V gene. This CDR3 is built from 15 residues. V lost 2 bases, J lost 4 bases, and 14 bases lay in between. Material: PBMCs. The receptor was derived from a man between 45 and 60 years old in good health and CMV-seronegative. The J gene is TRBJ1-1, the V gene TRBV28, with D hard to call. Here the CDR3 reads CASSLKLTGGTEAFF. The CDR3 nucleotides are TGTGCCAGCAGTTTAAAACTAACCGGAGGCACTGAAGCTTTCTTT.